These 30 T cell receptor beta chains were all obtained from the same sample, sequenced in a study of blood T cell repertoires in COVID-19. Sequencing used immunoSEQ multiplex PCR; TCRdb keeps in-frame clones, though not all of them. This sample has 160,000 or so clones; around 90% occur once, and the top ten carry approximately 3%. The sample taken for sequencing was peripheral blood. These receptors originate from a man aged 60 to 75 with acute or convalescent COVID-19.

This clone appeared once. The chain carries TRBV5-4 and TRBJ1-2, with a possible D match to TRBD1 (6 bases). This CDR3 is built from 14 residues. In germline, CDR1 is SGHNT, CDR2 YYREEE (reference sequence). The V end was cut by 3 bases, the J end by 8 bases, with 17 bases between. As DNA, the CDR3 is TGTGCCAGCAGCTCCAATGGGGGGGCGCGCGGCTACACCTTC. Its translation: CASSSNGGARGYTF.

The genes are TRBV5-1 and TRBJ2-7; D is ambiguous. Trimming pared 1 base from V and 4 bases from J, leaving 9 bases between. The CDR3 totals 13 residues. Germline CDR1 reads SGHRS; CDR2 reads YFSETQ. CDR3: CASSLIVGYEQYF. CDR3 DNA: TGCGCCAGCAGCTTGATCGTCGGTTACGAGCAGTACTTC.

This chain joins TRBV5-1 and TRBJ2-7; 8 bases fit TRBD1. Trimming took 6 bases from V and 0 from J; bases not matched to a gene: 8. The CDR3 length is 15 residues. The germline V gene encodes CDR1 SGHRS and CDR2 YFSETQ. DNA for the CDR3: TGCGCCAGCAACAATGACAGGGGCCCCTCCTACGAGCAGTACTTC. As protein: CASNNDRGPSYEQYF.

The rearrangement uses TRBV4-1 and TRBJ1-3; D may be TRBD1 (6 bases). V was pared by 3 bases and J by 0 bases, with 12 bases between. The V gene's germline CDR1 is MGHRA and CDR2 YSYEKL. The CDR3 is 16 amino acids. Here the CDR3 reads CASSQKTGLSGNTIYF. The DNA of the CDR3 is TGCGCCAGCAGCCAGAAGACAGGCCTCTCTGGAAACACCATATATTTT.

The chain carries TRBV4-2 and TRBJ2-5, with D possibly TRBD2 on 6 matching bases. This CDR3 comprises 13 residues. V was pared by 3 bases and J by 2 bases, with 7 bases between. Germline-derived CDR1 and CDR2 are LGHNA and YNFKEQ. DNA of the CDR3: TGTGCCAGCAGCCAGGAGGGGCAAGAGACCCAGTACTTC. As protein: CASSQEGQETQYF.

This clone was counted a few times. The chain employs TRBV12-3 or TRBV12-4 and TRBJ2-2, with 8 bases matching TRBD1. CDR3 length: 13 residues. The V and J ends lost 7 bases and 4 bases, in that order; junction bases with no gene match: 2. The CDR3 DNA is TGTGCCAGCACCACAGGGGGCACCGGGGAGCTGTTTTTT. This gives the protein CASTTGGTGELFF.

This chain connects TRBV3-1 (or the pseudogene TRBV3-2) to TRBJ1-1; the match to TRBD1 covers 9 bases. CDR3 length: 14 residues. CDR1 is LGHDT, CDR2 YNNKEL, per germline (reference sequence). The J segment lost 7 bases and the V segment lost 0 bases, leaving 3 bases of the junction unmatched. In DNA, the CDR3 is TGTGCCAGCAGCCAAGAAAAGGGACAGGGTGAAGCTTTCTTT. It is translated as CASSQEKGQGEAFF.

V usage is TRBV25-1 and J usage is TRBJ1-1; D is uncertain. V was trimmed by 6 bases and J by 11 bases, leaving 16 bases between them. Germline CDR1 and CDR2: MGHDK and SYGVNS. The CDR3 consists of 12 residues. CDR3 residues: CASRKGEGQAFF. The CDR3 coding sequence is TGTGCCAGCAGGAAAGGCGAGGGTCAGGCTTTCTTT.

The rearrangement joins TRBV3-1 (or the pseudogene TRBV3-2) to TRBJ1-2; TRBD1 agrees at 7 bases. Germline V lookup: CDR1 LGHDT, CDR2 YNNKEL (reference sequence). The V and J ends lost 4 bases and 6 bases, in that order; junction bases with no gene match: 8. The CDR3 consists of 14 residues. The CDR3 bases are TGTGCCAGCAGCCGCCATAACAGGGGTAATGGCTACACCTTC. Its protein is CASSRHNRGNGYTF.

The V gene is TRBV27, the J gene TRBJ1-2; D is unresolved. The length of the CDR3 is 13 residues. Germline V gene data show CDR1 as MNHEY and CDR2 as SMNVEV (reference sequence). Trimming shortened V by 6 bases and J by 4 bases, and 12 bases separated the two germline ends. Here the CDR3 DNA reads TGTGCCAGCAGGCTCAGGATTTCCTATGGCTACACCTTC. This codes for CASRLRISYGYTF.

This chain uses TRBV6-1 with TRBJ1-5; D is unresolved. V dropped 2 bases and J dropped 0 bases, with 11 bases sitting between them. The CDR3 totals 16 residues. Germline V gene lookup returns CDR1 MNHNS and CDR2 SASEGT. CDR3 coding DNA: TGTGCCAGCAGTGAAATGGCAGATAATAGCAATCAGCCCCAGCATTTT. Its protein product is CASSEMADNSNQPQHF.

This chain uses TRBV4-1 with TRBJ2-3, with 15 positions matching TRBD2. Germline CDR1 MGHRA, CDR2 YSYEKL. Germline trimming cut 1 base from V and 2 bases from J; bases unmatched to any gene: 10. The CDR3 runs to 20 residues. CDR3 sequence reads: CASSQVGLAGGRGFTDTQYF. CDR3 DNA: TGCGCCAGCAGCCAAGTCGGACTAGCGGGGGGGCGGGGTTTCACAGATACGCAGTATTTT.

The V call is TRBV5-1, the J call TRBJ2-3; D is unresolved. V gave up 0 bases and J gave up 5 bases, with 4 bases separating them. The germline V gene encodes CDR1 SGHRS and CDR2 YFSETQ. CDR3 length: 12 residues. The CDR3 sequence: CASSLELDTQYF. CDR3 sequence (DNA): TGCGCCAGCAGCTTGGAACTAGATACGCAGTATTTT.

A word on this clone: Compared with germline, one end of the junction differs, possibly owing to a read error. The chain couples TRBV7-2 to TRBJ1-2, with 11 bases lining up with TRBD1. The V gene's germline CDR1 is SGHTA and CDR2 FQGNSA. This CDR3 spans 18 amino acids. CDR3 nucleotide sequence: TGTGCCAGCAGCCCTTCCCTCGGACAGGGGGCTTCTAAATATGGCTACACCTTC. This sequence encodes CASSPSLGQGASKYGYTF.

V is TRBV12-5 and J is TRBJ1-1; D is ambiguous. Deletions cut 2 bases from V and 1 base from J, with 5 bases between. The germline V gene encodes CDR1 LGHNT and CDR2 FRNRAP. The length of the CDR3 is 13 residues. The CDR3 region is CASGLRRNTEAFF. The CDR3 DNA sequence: TGTGCTAGTGGTTTGCGCAGGAACACTGAAGCTTTCTTT.

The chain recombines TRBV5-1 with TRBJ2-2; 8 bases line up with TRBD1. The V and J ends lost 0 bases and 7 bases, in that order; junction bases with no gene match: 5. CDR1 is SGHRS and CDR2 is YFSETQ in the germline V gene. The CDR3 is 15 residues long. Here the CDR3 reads CASSLGQGKNGELFF. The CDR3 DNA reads TGCGCCAGCAGCTTGGGACAGGGGAAGAACGGGGAGCTGTTTTTT.

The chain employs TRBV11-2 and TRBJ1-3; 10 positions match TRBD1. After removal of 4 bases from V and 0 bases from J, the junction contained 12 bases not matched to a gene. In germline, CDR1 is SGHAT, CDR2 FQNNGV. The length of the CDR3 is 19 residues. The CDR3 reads CASSSRDRGRPNSGNTIYF. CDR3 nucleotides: TGTGCCAGCAGCTCCCGGGACAGGGGACGCCCTAACTCTGGAAACACCATATATTTT.

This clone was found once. This CDR3 is CASSLEGQIYEQYF. The CDR3 DNA is TGCGCCAGCAGCTTGGAGGGACAGATCTACGAGCAGTACTTC. The chain employs TRBV5-1 and TRBJ2-7; 7 nucleotides match TRBD1. Trimming took 0 bases from V and 3 from J; bases not matched to a gene: 3. CDR1 is SGHRS, CDR2 YFSETQ, per germline. The CDR3 is 14 amino acids.

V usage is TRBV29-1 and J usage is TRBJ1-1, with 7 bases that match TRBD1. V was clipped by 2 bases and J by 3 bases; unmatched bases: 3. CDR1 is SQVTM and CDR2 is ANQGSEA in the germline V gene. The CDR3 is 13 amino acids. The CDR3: CSVERQGDTEAFF. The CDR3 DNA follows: TGCAGCGTTGAAAGACAGGGAGACACTGAAGCTTTCTTT.

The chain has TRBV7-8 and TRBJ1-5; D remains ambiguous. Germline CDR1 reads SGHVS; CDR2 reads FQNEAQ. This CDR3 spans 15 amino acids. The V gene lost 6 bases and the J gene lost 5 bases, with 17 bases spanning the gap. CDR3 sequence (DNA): TGTGCCAGCAGTCGCGGTGAGGGCTCGGATCAGCCCCAGCATTTT. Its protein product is CASSRGEGSDQPQHF.

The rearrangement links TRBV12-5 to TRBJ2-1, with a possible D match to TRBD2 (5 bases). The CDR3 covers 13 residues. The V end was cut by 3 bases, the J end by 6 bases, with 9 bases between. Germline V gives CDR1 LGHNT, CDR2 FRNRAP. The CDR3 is CASGFSGSNEQFF. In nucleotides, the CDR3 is TGTGCTAGTGGTTTCTCGGGGAGCAATGAGCAGTTCTTC.

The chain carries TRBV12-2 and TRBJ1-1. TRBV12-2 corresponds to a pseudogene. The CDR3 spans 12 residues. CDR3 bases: TGTGCAAGTCGCTTGTGTAGCCGGGGAGCTTTCTTT. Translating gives CASRLCSRGAFF.

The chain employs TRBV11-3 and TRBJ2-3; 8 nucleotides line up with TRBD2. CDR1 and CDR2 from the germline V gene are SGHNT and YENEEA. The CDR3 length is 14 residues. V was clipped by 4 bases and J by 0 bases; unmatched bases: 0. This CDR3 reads CASSSGGSTDTQYF. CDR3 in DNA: TGTGCCAGCAGCTCGGGGGGGAGCACAGATACGCAGTATTTT.

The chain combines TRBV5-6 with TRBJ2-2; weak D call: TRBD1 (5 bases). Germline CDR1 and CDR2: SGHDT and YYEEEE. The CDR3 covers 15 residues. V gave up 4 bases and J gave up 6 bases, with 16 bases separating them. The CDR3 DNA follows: TGTGCCAGCAGCCTCGGACACGGTCCAGCCGGGGAGCTGTTTTTT. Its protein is CASSLGHGPAGELFF.

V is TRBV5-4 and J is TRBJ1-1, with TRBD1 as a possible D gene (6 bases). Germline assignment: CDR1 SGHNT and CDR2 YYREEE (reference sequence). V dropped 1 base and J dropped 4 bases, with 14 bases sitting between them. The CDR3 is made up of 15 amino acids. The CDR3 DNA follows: TGTGCCAGCAGCTTGTCTGGGGGCGCGTCCACTGAAGCTTTCTTT. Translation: CASSLSGGASTEAFF.

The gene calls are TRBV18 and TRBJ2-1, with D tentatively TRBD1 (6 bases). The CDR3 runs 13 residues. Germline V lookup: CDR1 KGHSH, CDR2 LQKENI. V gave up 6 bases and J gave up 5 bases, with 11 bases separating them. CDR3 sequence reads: CASSLDRNNEQFF. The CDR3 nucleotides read TGTGCCAGCTCTTTGGACAGAAACAATGAGCAGTTCTTC.

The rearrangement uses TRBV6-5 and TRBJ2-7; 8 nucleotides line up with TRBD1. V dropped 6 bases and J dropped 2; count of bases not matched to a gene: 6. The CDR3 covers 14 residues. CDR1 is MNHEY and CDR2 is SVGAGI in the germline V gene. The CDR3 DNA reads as TGTGCCAGCAGGACCGGGACAGGCGCCTACGAGCAGTACTTC. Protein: CASRTGTGAYEQYF.

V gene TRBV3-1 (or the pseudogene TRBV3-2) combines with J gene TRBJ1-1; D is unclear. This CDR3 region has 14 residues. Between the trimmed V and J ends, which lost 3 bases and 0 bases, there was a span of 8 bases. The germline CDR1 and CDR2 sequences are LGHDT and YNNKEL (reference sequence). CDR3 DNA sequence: TGTGCCAGCAGCCACCTGCGCATGAACACTGAAGCTTTCTTT. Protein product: CASSHLRMNTEAFF.

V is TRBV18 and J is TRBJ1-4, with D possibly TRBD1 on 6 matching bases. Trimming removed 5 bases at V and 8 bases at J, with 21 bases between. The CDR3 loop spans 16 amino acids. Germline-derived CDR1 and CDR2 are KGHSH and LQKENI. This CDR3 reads CASSTTITGMGEKLFF. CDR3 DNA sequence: TGTGCCAGCTCAACCACGATTACAGGGATGGGCGAAAAACTGTTTTTT.

The CDR3 coding sequence is TGTGCCAGCGGGGGGGGAGGTAGCAATCAGCCCCAGCATTTT. It translates to CASGGGGSNQPQHF. The chain recombines TRBV2 with TRBJ1-5, with TRBD1 as a possible D gene (5 bases). This CDR3 is 14 amino acids long. V gave up 8 bases and J gave up 0 bases, with 11 bases separating them. Per germline, CDR1 SNHLY and CDR2 FYNNEI.